This is a list of T cell receptor beta chains from one sample in a study of prognosis after radiotherapy for stage I lung cancer. One entry per CDR3 protein results from TCRdb running MiXCR on the multiplex PCR reads. The sample carries about 30,000 distinct CDR3 sequences, around 30% recorded once. The sample in question was PBMCs, obtained before or after stereotactic body radiation therapy (not recorded which). Receptors originate from a donor aged 50 or older with non-small cell lung cancer. Both conserved end residues are part of each CDR3. D genes are given only for firm matches. A clone size is listed for some rows: how often the clone was seen (once, few, many), or a class if it is expanded.

length	V	D	J	size	CDR3	DNA
17	TRBV27	TRBD2	TRBJ2-7	-	CASSSYLLAGGPYKQYF	TGTGCCAGCAGTTCTTACCTACTAGCGGGAGGGCCATATAAGCAGTACTTC
17	TRBV19	-	TRBJ2-1	many	CASSTIPPGGAGYEQFF	TGTGCCAGTAGCACAATTCCCCCGGGGGGCGCTGGCTATGAGCAGTTCTTC
16	TRBV12-3/TRBV12-4	-	TRBJ1-3	many	CASSRMASISGNTIYF	TGTGCCAGCAGTCGGATGGCGTCGATATCTGGAAACACCATATATTTT
13	TRBV2	-	TRBJ1-1	many	CASLHYSNTEAFF	TGTGCCAGTTTACATTATTCGAACACTGAAGCTTTCTTT
15	TRBV20-1	-	TRBJ2-5	once	CSGDGWGNSQEIQYF	TGCAGTGGCGACGGATGGGGGAACAGTCAAGAGATCCAGTACTTC
14	TRBV28	-	TRBJ2-2	-	CASQGGGRPGELFF	TGTGCCAGCCAAGGCGGGGGCAGGCCAGGGGAGCTGTTTTTT
14	TRBV19	-	TRBJ2-7	many	CASSELLSSYEQYF	TGTGCCAGCTCCGAATTGCTCTCCTCCTACGAGCAGTACTTC
13	TRBV30	-	TRBJ1-5	many	CAWNTQGGQPQHF	TGTGCCTGGAATACGCAGGGCGGTCAGCCCCAGCATTTT
15	TRBV7-9	TRBD1	TRBJ2-5	many	CASSTGGGGQETQYF	TGTGCCAGCAGCACAGGGGGCGGGGGCCAAGAGACCCAGTACTTC
15	TRBV20-1	-	TRBJ2-5	-	CSARALTHPRETQYF	TGCAGTGCTAGAGCCTTGACTCACCCTAGGGAGACCCAGTACTTC
13	TRBV2	-	TRBJ2-7	many	CASSVASPYEQYF	TGTGCCAGCAGTGTGGCGAGTCCCTACGAGCAGTACTTC
14	TRBV4-2	TRBD1	TRBJ1-4	many	CASSPRQGDEKLFF	TGTGCCAGCAGCCCTCGACAGGGTGATGAAAAACTGTTTTTT
18	TRBV28	TRBD2	TRBJ2-3	medium-sized	CASSFAGGRGTSTDTQYF	TGTGCCAGCAGTTTCGCGGGAGGGAGGGGCACTAGCACAGATACGCAGTATTTT
12	TRBV20-1	-	TRBJ2-1	-	CSAAKSYNEQFF	TGCAGTGCCGCAAAAAGCTACAATGAGCAGTTCTTC
14	TRBV7-9	TRBD1	TRBJ1-1	-	CASSRNTGETEAFF	TGTGCCAGCAGCCGAAATACAGGGGAGACTGAAGCTTTCTTT
12	TRBV12-3/TRBV12-4	-	TRBJ2-1	many	CASSLTGAGQFF	TGTGCCAGCAGTTTAACCGGGGCAGGGCAGTTCTTC
17	TRBV20-1	TRBD1	TRBJ1-5	many	CSARVPQGAEGNQPQHF	TGCAGTGCCAGAGTACCACAGGGGGCTGAGGGCAATCAGCCCCAGCATTTT
14	TRBV6-1	-	TRBJ1-5	many	CASRRSGRYQPQHF	TGTGCCAGCAGGAGGTCAGGACGATATCAGCCCCAGCATTTT
16	TRBV6-1	-	TRBJ2-2	-	CASSEYRQTFTGELFF	TGTGCCAGCAGTGAATATAGACAGACCTTCACCGGGGAGCTGTTTTTT
13	TRBV19	TRBD1	TRBJ1-5	many	CASSGQGDQPQHF	TGTGCCAGTAGTGGACAGGGCGATCAGCCCCAGCATTTT
14	TRBV9	-	TRBJ2-7	-	CASSEYSTAYEQYF	TGTGCCAGTAGTGAGTACAGTACAGCCTACGAGCAGTACTTC
17	TRBV28	-	TRBJ2-6	many	CASSSPSAGVGANVLTF	TGTGCCAGCAGTTCACCCTCGGCAGGGGTCGGGGCCAACGTCCTGACTTTC
16	TRBV13	TRBD2	TRBJ2-3	many	CASSSKRGGFTDTQYF	TGTGCCAGCAGCTCCAAGCGGGGGGGCTTCACAGATACGCAGTATTTT
15	TRBV19	-	TRBJ2-2	many	CASSSKRAHAGELFF	TGTGCCAGTAGTAGTAAGCGGGCCCACGCCGGGGAGCTGTTTTTT